These 8 T cell receptor beta chains came from one sample sequenced in a study of cytomegalovirus exposure and HLA in healthy donors. Sequencing used immunoSEQ multiplex PCR; TCRdb keeps in-frame clones, though not all of them. The sample holds over 150,000 clones; roughly 90% are singletons and the top ten take approximately 2.1%. Input material: PBMCs. These receptors were taken from a woman younger than 35 in good health and CMV-seronegative.

The gene calls are TRBV4-1 and TRBJ2-7; the D is unclear. The CDR3 has 14 residues. Germline CDR1 is MGHRA and CDR2 is YSYEKL. Between the trimmed V and J ends, which lost 3 bases and 0 bases, there was a span of 9 bases. The CDR3 reads CASSQRQASYEQYF. The CDR3 nucleotides are TGCGCCAGCAGCCAGCGTCAGGCCTCCTACGAGCAGTACTTC.

V usage is TRBV19 and J usage is TRBJ2-7; 10 nucleotides line up with TRBD2. Germline-derived CDR1 and CDR2 are LNHDA and SQIVND (reference sequence). The CDR3 has 14 amino acids. V was pared by 6 bases and J by 6 bases, with 8 bases of the junction left unmatched. The CDR3 DNA sequence: TGTGCCAGTAGCCTCATGACTAGCGGGTCCGAGCAGTACTTC. Translating gives CASSLMTSGSEQYF.

This rearrangement joins TRBV29-1 to TRBJ2-7; D is unclear. Deletions cut 3 bases from V and 0 bases from J, with 12 bases between. This CDR3 is built from 14 residues. Looked up from germline, CDR1 is SQVTM and CDR2 is ANQGSEA. DNA for the CDR3: TGCAGCGTTGAGGGTCTAGATAACTCCTACGAGCAGTACTTC. Amino acid sequence: CSVEGLDNSYEQYF.

The V gene is TRBV6-1, the J gene TRBJ1-1; D uncertain. Germline CDR1 reads MNHNS; CDR2 reads SASEGT. The CDR3 sequence is 12 residues long. V was clipped by 7 bases and J by 6 bases, with 12 bases between them. The CDR3 sequence is CASTLDLPEAFF. The CDR3 coding sequence is TGTGCCAGCACCCTGGACTTACCTGAAGCTTTCTTT.

This sequence joins TRBV5-1 and TRBJ2-1; 7 bases agree with TRBD2. With 3 bases clipped from V and 10 bases from J, the junction kept 7 bases outside the gene matches. Germline V gives CDR1 SGHRS, CDR2 YFSETQ. The CDR3 loop spans 13 amino acids. This CDR3 is CASSSGRAMEQFF. The DNA of the CDR3 is TGCGCCAGCAGCTCGGGGAGGGCGATGGAGCAGTTCTTC.

This clone was detected only a few times. The rearrangement links TRBV23-1 to TRBJ2-1; 7 positions match TRBD1. TRBV23-1 is filed as an ORF, its function uncertain. V gave up 2 bases and J gave up 6 bases; unmatched junction bases: 4. There are 14 residues in the CDR3. Here the CDR3 DNA reads TGCGCCAGCAGTCAAGAGGGACAGAGCAATGAGCAGTTCTTC. It encodes CASSQEGQSNEQFF.

The rearrangement uses TRBV6-5 and TRBJ1-1; D unresolved. Germline loops: CDR1 MNHEY, CDR2 SVGAGI. CDR3 length: 15 residues. Deletions cut 0 bases from V and 0 bases from J, with 8 bases between. The DNA for the CDR3 is TGTGCCAGCAGTTACTCAGTTCGGTTGAACACTGAAGCTTTCTTT. Its translation is CASSYSVRLNTEAFF.

The chain links TRBV2 to TRBJ2-1; D not certain. The germline V and J ends were trimmed by 5 bases and 0 bases, with 11 bases remaining between them. This CDR3 region has 15 residues. The V gene's germline CDR1 is SNHLY and CDR2 FYNNEI. This CDR3 reads CASSPDRSSYNEQFF. CDR3 nucleotide sequence: TGTGCCAGCAGTCCCGATCGGAGCTCCTACAATGAGCAGTTCTTC. The whole variable domain, remainder taken from reference TRBV2 and TRBJ2-1, is EPEVTQTPSHQVTQMGQEVILRCVPISNHLYFYWYRQILGQKVEFLVSFYNNEISEKSEIFDDQFSVERPDGSNFTLKIRSTKLEDSAMYFCASSPDRSSYNEQFFGPGTRLTVL.